These 24 T cell receptor beta chains came from one sample sequenced in a study of CD8+ T cells in alopecia areata. Extracted RNA was reverse transcribed, and the resulting cDNA served as sequencing template. Generated by immunoSEQ multiplex PCR, the TCRdb table keeps only in-frame clones and is missing some. In the table there are approximately 99,000 clones, around 59% of which are singletons. The sample was CD8+ T cells sorted from blood. The receptors shown here come from a human donor in good health.

V usage is TRBV7-6 and J usage is TRBJ2-7, with 9 bases matching TRBD1. The CDR3 has 15 residues. Germline assignment: CDR1 SGHVS and CDR2 FNYEAQ. The V gene end was trimmed by 5 bases and the J gene end by 1 base; junction bases not matched to a gene: 6. This CDR3 is CASSPGQGPSYEQYF. In DNA form, the CDR3 reads TGTGCCAGCAGCCCTGGACAGGGGCCTTCCTACGAGCAGTACTTC.

V and J are TRBV7-9 and TRBJ2-5; 7 bases line up with TRBD1. The better agreement between TRBJ2-7 and the DNA end casts doubt on the J call. The CDR3 is made up of 12 amino acids. The germline V gene has CDR1 SEHNR and CDR2 FQNEAQ (reference sequence). Here the CDR3 reads CASSSTGVEQYF. The CDR3 bases are TGTGCCAGCAGCTCCACAGGGGTCGAGCAGTACTTC.

The CDR3 is CSVPHGGGGYGYTF. CDR3 DNA sequence: TGCAGCGTCCCCCATGGAGGCGGGGGGTATGGCTACACCTTC. The chain recombines TRBV29-1 with TRBJ1-2, with a tentative D call TRBD1 (5 bases). This CDR3 has 14 residues. V was pared by 6 bases and J by 5 bases, with 19 bases between. CDR1 SQVTM and CDR2 ANQGSEA come from the germline V gene.

The genes are TRBV13 and TRBJ1-2, with 7 bases matching TRBD1. The V and J ends lost 5 bases and 6 bases, in that order; junction bases with no gene match: 9. The CDR3 runs to 14 residues. Germline CDR1 and CDR2: PRHDT and FYEKMQ (reference sequence). CDR3 in amino acids: CASSRGRQGDGYTF. The CDR3 DNA reads as TGTGCCAGCAGCCGGGGGAGGCAGGGGGATGGCTACACCTTC.

J is TRBJ1-2 and V is TRBV15; tentative D call: TRBD1 (5 bases). Germline CDR1 is LNHNV and CDR2 is YYDKDF (reference sequence). The V end lost 0 bases, the J end lost 4 bases, and 9 bases lay between the germline ends. CDR3 length: 14 amino acids. The CDR3 region has the DNA TGTGCCACCAGCAGAGATGGCCAGGGCTATGGCTACACCTTC. It yields the protein CATSRDGQGYGYTF.

This clone was seen a few times. The chain employs TRBV6-4 and TRBJ2-1; 8 bases are shared with TRBD1. Trimming removed 9 bases from V and 8 bases from J; junction bases left unmatched: 9. Germline CDR1 MRHNA, CDR2 SNTAGT. This CDR3 is 13 amino acids long. The CDR3 nucleotides read TGTGCCAGGAGAATGCAGGGGGCCTATGAGCAGTTCTTC. It encodes CARRMQGAYEQFF.

J is TRBJ2-5 and V is TRBV27; D not certain. V lost 3 bases to trimming and J lost 6 bases, with 11 bases between them. The CDR3 sequence is 13 residues long. Germline V gene sequence: CDR1 MNHEY, CDR2 SMNVEV (reference sequence). The CDR3 loop reads CASSFTERQTQYF. The CDR3 nucleotides are TGTGCCAGCAGTTTCACGGAAAGACAGACCCAGTACTTC.

This rearrangement joins TRBV2 to TRBJ2-3; 7 bases are shared with TRBD2. J gave up 2 bases and V 0 bases, and 5 bases lay outside the gene matches. Per germline, CDR1 SNHLY and CDR2 FYNNEI. This CDR3 has 16 amino acids. CDR3 DNA sequence: TGTGCCAGCAGTGAAGCACCAGCGGGGATCACAGATACGCAGTATTTT. This sequence encodes CASSEAPAGITDTQYF.

This clone came up a few times. The J gene is TRBJ1-6, the V gene TRBV7-8, with 7 positions matching TRBD1. Germline CDR1 SGHVS, CDR2 FQNEAQ. This CDR3 has 18 amino acids. V dropped 0 bases and J dropped 0; count of bases not matched to a gene: 5. The chain's CDR3 is CASSLAGTASSYNSPLHF. In DNA form, the CDR3 reads TGTGCCAGCAGCTTAGCGGGGACAGCGAGCTCCTATAATTCACCCCTCCACTTT.

V usage is TRBV19 and J usage is TRBJ1-2; unclear D gene. The CDR3 extends over 14 amino acids. Trimming took 5 bases from V and 4 from J, leaving 14 bases between them. The germline gives CDR1 LNHDA, CDR2 SQIVND (reference sequence). The CDR3 reads CASSFGPPSYGYTF. CDR3 bases: TGTGCCAGTAGTTTTGGACCGCCGTCCTATGGCTACACCTTC.

The chain couples TRBV27 to TRBJ1-1; D uncertain. In germline, CDR1 is MNHEY, CDR2 SMNVEV (reference sequence). Trimming shortened V by 8 bases and J by 3 bases, and 16 bases separated the two germline ends. The CDR3 extends over 14 amino acids. CDR3 loop: CASRGEGGYTEAFF. CDR3 nucleotides: TGTGCCAGCCGGGGTGAAGGAGGGTACACTGAAGCTTTCTTT.

The chain links TRBV5-4 to TRBJ2-7, with D uncertain. Germline V gives CDR1 SGHNT, CDR2 YYREEE (reference sequence). Trimming removed 4 bases at V and 1 base at J, with 12 bases between. There are 14 residues in the CDR3. In DNA, the CDR3 is TGTGCCAGCAGCCGTGGCCTTCTTTCCTACGAGCAGTACTTC. Translated: CASSRGLLSYEQYF.

This rearrangement joins TRBV7-8 to TRBJ1-6, with D maybe TRBD1 (6 bases). In germline, CDR1 is SGHVS, CDR2 FQNEAQ. This CDR3 comprises 16 residues. V was clipped by 5 bases and J by 4 bases, with 15 bases between them. This CDR3 is CASSRGAGNYNSPLHF. The CDR3 DNA reads TGTGCCAGCAGCCGGGGGGCAGGGAATTATAATTCACCCCTCCACTTT.

This chain connects TRBV4-1 to TRBJ2-1; 8 bases agree with TRBD1. The CDR3 totals 17 residues. V was pared by 2 bases and J by 0 bases, with 6 bases of the junction left unmatched. In germline, CDR1 is MGHRA, CDR2 YSYEKL. The CDR3 spells CASSQPRQGRSYNEQFF. Here the CDR3 DNA reads TGCGCCAGCAGCCAACCCCGACAGGGGCGCTCCTACAATGAGCAGTTCTTC.

The sample holds one count of this clone. The V and J genes are TRBV4-1 and TRBJ1-4; D might be TRBD1 (6 bases). This CDR3 is built from 20 residues. Trimming left V 0 bases short and J 6 bases short, with 26 bases between. Germline CDR1 reads MGHRA; CDR2 reads YSYEKL. CDR3 residues: CASSQDRGATVFGSDEKLFF. In DNA, the CDR3 is TGCGCCAGCAGCCAAGATCGGGGGGCAACGGTTTTCGGGTCCGATGAAAAACTGTTTTTT.

The V gene is TRBV25-1, the J gene TRBJ2-5; unclear D gene. V was cut by 1 base and J by 2 bases, with 11 bases left in between. This CDR3 contains 15 residues. Germline CDR1 reads MGHDK; CDR2 reads SYGVNS. CDR3 region: CASSELWANQETQYF. The CDR3 bases are TGTGCCAGCAGTGAATTATGGGCGAATCAAGAGACCCAGTACTTC.

V and J are TRBV5-1 and TRBJ2-6; 9 bases map to TRBD1. CDR3 length: 16 residues. V was pared by 4 bases and J by 4 bases, with 6 bases of the junction left unmatched. Germline-derived CDR1 and CDR2 are SGHRS and YFSETQ. The CDR3 bases are TGCGCCAGCAGCGTCGGGACAGGGACCGGGGCCAACGTCCTGACTTTC. Protein product: CASSVGTGTGANVLTF.

The chain links TRBV5-1 to TRBJ1-2; no clear D gene. Germline CDR1 is SGHRS and CDR2 is YFSETQ. Trimming stripped 2 bases from V and 4 bases from J, with 15 bases between. The CDR3 runs 15 residues. CDR3 amino acids: CASSFQTRDPYGYTF. For the CDR3, the DNA is TGCGCCAGCAGCTTTCAGACCCGAGACCCCTATGGCTACACCTTC.

This chain connects TRBV19 to TRBJ2-3; TRBD1 matches 7 bases. Germline trimming cut 4 bases from V and 1 base from J; bases unmatched to any gene: 2. Germline lookup yields CDR1 LNHDA and CDR2 SQIVND (reference sequence). The CDR3 extends over 14 amino acids. In nucleotides, the CDR3 is TGTGCCAGTAGTAGCGGACAGGGCACAGATACGCAGTATTTT. Encoded protein: CASSSGQGTDTQYF.

V gene TRBV4-1 combines with J gene TRBJ2-6; no clear D gene. Trimming took off 3 bases at V and 0 bases at J, with 9 bases between the two ends. This CDR3 has 16 amino acids. The germline gives CDR1 MGHRA, CDR2 YSYEKL. The CDR3 DNA reads TGCGCCAGCAGCCACCCACCAAGCTCTGGGGCCAACGTCCTGACTTTC. It yields the protein CASSHPPSSGANVLTF.

The V gene is TRBV7-9, the J gene TRBJ1-2; D is unresolved. V lost 1 base and J lost 0, with 12 bases in between. Per germline, CDR1 SEHNR and CDR2 FQNEAQ (reference sequence). This CDR3 spans 16 amino acids. CDR3 sequence reads: CASSLVGTSSNYGYTF. The CDR3 bases are TGTGCCAGCAGCTTAGTGGGCACTTCCTCTAACTATGGCTACACCTTC.

This clone has only a few counts. V is TRBV7-9 and J is TRBJ1-3; 7 bases line up with TRBD1. Germline V lookup: CDR1 SEHNR, CDR2 FQNEAQ (reference sequence). V lost 7 bases, J lost 2 bases, and 14 bases stayed unmatched. The CDR3 contains 17 residues. CDR3 protein: CASTDPIDRATGNTIYF. CDR3 bases: TGTGCCAGCACCGACCCAATCGACAGGGCCACTGGAAACACCATATATTTT.

The chain recombines TRBV7-9 with TRBJ1-2, with 8 nucleotides matching TRBD1. Germline V gives CDR1 SEHNR, CDR2 FQNEAQ (reference sequence). This CDR3 is built from 15 residues. J gave up 3 bases and V 5 bases, and 8 bases lay outside the gene matches. CDR3 DNA sequence: TGTGCCAGCAGCGATACGGACAGGGAGGACTATGGCTACACCTTC. This translates into CASSDTDREDYGYTF.

The chain carries TRBV4-1 and TRBJ2-4; possible D gene TRBD2, 6 bases. Germline V gene lookup returns CDR1 MGHRA and CDR2 YSYEKL. The CDR3 covers 15 residues. V lost 0 bases to trimming and J lost 1 base, with 7 bases between them. The CDR3 spells CASSQDGGAKNIQYF. The CDR3 bases are TGCGCCAGCAGCCAAGATGGGGGGGCCAAAAACATTCAGTACTTC.